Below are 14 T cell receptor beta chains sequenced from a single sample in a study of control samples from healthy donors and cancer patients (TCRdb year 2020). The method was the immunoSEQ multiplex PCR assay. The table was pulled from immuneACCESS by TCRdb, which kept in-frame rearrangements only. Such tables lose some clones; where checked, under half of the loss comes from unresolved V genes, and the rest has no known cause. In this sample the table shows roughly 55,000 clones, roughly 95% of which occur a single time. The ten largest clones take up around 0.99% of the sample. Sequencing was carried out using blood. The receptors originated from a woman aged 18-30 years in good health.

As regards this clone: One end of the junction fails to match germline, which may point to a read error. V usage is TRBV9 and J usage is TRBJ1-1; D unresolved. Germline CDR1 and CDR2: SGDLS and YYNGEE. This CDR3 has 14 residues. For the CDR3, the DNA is TGTGCCGGCAGCGTAGGAGGGCGCACGGCTGAAGCTTTCTTT. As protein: CAGSVGGRTAEAFF.

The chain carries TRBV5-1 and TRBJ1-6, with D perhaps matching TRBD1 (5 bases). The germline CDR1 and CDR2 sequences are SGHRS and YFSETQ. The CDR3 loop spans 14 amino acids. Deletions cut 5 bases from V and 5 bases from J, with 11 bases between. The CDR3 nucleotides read TGCGCCAGCAGTCGGGGCCAAGATAATTCACCCCTCCACTTT. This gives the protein CASSRGQDNSPLHF.

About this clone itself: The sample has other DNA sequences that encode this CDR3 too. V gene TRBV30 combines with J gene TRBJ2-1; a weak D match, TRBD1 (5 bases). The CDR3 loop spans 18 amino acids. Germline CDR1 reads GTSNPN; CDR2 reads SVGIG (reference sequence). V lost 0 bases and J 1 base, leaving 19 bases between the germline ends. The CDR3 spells CAWSVGAVGSLSYNEQFF. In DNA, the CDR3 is TGTGCCTGGAGTGTAGGGGCCGTCGGATCCTTATCCTACAATGAGCAGTTCTTC.

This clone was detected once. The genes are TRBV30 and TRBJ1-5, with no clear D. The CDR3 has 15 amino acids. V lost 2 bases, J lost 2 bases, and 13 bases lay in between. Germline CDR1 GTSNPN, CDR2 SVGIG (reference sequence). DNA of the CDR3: TGTGCCTGGAGTACCGGAAAGGGAGGCAATCAGCCCCAGCATTTT. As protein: CAWSTGKGGNQPQHF.

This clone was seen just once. The CDR3 bases are TGCGCCAGCAGCCTCCGACAGGGCAGCACAGATACGCAGTATTTT. As protein: CASSLRQGSTDTQYF. The V and J genes are TRBV5-1 and TRBJ2-3, with TRBD1 matching over 7 bases. V lost 4 bases and J lost 0; bases outside the gene matches: 5. CDR1 SGHRS and CDR2 YFSETQ come from the germline V gene. The CDR3 is made up of 15 amino acids.

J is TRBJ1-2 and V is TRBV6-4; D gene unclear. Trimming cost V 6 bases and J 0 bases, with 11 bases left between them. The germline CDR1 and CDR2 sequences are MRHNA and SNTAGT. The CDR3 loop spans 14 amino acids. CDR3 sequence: CASSYTATNYGYTF. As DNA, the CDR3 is TGTGCCAGCAGCTACACAGCAACTAACTATGGCTACACCTTC.

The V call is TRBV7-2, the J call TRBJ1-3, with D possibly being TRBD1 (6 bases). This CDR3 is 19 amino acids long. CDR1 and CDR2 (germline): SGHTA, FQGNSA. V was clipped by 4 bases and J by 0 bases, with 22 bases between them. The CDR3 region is CASSSNRDPSFISGNTIYF. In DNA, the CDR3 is TGTGCCAGCAGCTCCAACAGGGATCCCTCCTTTATCTCTGGAAACACCATATATTTT.

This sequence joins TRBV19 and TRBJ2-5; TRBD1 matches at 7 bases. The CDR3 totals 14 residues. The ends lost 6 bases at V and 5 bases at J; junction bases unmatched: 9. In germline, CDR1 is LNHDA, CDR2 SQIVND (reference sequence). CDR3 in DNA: TGTGCCAGTAGGCACACAGGGGCGGGTGAGACCCAGTACTTC. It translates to CASRHTGAGETQYF. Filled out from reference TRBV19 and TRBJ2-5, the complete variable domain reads DGGITQSPKYLFRKEGQNVTLSCEQNLNHDAMYWYRQDPGQGLRLIYYSQIVNDFQKGDIAEGYSVSREKKESFPLTVTSAQKNPTAFYLCASRHTGAGETQYFGPGTRLLVL.

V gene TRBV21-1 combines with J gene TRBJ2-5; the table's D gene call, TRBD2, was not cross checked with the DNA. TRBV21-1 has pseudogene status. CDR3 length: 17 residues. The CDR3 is CASSRRAGRGTQETQYF. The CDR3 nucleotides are TGTGCCAGCAGCCGAAGGGCAGGGAGGGGGACACAAGAGACCCAGTACTTC.

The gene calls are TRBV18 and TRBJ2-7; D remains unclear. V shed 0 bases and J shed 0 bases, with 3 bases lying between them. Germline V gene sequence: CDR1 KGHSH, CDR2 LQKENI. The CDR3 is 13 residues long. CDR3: CASSPPGSYEQYF. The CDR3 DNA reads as TGTGCCAGCTCACCACCGGGCTCCTACGAGCAGTACTTC. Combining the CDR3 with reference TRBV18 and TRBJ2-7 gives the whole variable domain NAGVMQNPRHLVRRRGQEARLRCSPMKGHSHVYWYRQLPEEGLKFMVYLQKENIIDESGMPKERFSAEFPKEGPSILRIQQVVRGDSAAYFCASSPPGSYEQYFGPGTRLTVT.

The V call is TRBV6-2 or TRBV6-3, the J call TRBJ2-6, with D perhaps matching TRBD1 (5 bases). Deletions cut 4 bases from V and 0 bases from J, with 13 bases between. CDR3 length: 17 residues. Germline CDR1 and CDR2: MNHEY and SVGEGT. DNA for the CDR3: TGTGCCAGCAGTTCCACGGACAACCCCTCTGGGGCCAACGTCCTGACTTTC. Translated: CASSSTDNPSGANVLTF.

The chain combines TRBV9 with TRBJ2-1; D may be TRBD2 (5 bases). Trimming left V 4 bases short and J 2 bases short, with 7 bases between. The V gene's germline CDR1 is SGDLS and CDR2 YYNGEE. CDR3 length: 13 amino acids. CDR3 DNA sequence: TGTGCCAGCAGCTTCGGGGCCTACAATGAGCAGTTCTTC. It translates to CASSFGAYNEQFF.

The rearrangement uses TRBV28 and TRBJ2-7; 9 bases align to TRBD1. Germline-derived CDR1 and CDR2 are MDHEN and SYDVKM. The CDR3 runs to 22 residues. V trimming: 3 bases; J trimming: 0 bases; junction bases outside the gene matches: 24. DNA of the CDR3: TGTGCCAGCAGTTTCCCCGAAGACCTCCGGGACAGGGAGGTGGGCGGCTCCTACGAGCAGTACTTC. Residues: CASSFPEDLRDREVGGSYEQYF.

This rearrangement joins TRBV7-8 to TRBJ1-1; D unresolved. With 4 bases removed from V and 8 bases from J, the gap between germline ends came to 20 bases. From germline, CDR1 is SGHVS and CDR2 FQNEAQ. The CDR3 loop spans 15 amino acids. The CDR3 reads CASSSTRTRTREAFF. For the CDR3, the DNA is TGTGCCAGCAGCTCCACTCGGACCAGGACGAGGGAAGCTTTCTTT. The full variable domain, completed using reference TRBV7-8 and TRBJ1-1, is GAGVSQSPRYKVAKRGQDVALRCDPISGHVSLFWYQQALGQGPEFLTYFQNEAQLDKSGLPSDRFFAERPEGSVSTLKIQRTQQEDSAVYLCASSSTRTRTREAFFGQGTRLTVV.